These 24 T cell receptor beta chains came from one sample sequenced in a study of CD8 T cells in Susac syndrome. With random hexamers, reverse transcription was performed on roughly 0.5 to 1 ug of RNA. TCRdb recomputed calls from the immunoSEQ multiplex PCR reads with MiXCR, one row per CDR3 protein. The sample includes about 290,000 distinct CDR3 sequences, approximately 90% seen only once; the top ten take around 0.2%. The sample was CD8+ T cells from PBMCs. The receptors shown here come from a human donor with multiple sclerosis.

The V and J genes are TRBV6-2 or TRBV6-3 and TRBJ2-1; D remains ambiguous. The CDR3 totals 14 residues. V shed 0 bases and J shed 3 bases, with 6 bases lying between them. From germline, CDR1 is MNHEY and CDR2 SVGEGT. The CDR3 DNA reads as TGTGCCAGCAGTTACTCCCACTTCTACAATGAGCAGTTCTTC. As protein: CASSYSHFYNEQFF.

The CDR3 loop reads CSARAGGHTEAFF. DNA of the CDR3: TGCAGTGCTAGAGCCGGAGGGCACACTGAAGCTTTCTTT. V gene TRBV20-1 combines with J gene TRBJ1-1; D gene uncertain. This CDR3 region has 13 residues. Germline CDR1 and CDR2: DFQATT and SNEGSKA (reference sequence). V was cut by 1 base and J by 3 bases, with 9 bases left in between.

The CDR3 DNA reads as TGCGCCAGCAGCCGACAGCCATCACATGGACTCGCGAGCACAGATACGCAGTATTTT. The encoded protein is CASSRQPSHGLASTDTQYF. The rearrangement uses TRBV4-1 and TRBJ2-3; D tentatively reads TRBD1 or TRBD2 (5 bases each). The CDR3 extends over 19 amino acids. The V gene lost 4 bases and the J gene lost 0 bases, with 23 bases spanning the gap. Germline V gene lookup returns CDR1 MGHRA and CDR2 YSYEKL.

The chain is built from TRBV9 and TRBJ2-3, with D perhaps matching TRBD2 (6 bases). This CDR3 has 15 amino acids. Germline CDR1 reads SGDLS; CDR2 reads YYNGEE. The V end was cut by 3 bases, the J end by 2 bases, with 13 bases between. CDR3 residues: CASSAGTANTDTQYF. CDR3 sequence (DNA): TGTGCCAGCAGCGCTGGGACTGCTAACACAGATACGCAGTATTTT.

The sample holds one count of this clonotype. V usage is TRBV5-6 and J usage is TRBJ2-5, with no clear D. Germline lookup yields CDR1 SGHDT and CDR2 YYEEEE. This CDR3 contains 14 residues. V lost 0 bases to trimming and J lost 3 bases, with 9 bases between them. The CDR3 DNA reads as TGTGCCAGCAGCTTGGGCTACAGCGAAGAGACCCAGTACTTC. This codes for CASSLGYSEETQYF. Full variable domain (remainder filled in from reference TRBV5-6 and TRBJ2-5): DAGVTQSPTHLIKTRGQQVTLRCSPKSGHDTVSWYQQALGQGPQFIFQYYEEEERQRGNFPDRFSGHQFPNYSSELNVNALLLGDSALYLCASSLGYSEETQYFGPGTRLLVL.

This sequence joins TRBV11-2 and TRBJ2-1; TRBD1 agrees at 8 bases. The V gene's germline CDR1 is SGHAT and CDR2 FQNNGV. V dropped 6 bases and J dropped 7; count of bases not matched to a gene: 5. The CDR3 covers 13 residues. CDR3 bases: TGTGCCAGCAGGGGGACAGGCCCTAATGAGCAGTTCTTC. The encoded protein is CASRGTGPNEQFF. The full variable domain, with the rest looked up from reference TRBV11-2 and TRBJ2-1, is EAGVAQSPRYKIIEKRQSVAFWCNPISGHATLYWYQQILGQGPKLLIQFQNNGVVDDSQLPKDRFSAERLKGVDSTLKIQPAKLEDSAVYLCASRGTGPNEQFFGPGTRLTVL.

CDR3 region: CSAQGAGGELFF. The DNA of the CDR3 is TGCAGCGCCCAGGGGGCAGGCGGGGAGCTGTTTTTT. The chain joins TRBV29-1 to TRBJ2-2; 8 bases map to TRBD1. V lost 7 bases to trimming and J lost 7 bases; unmatched junction nucleotides: 5. The germline V gene has CDR1 SQVTM and CDR2 ANQGSEA. The CDR3 is 12 residues long.

This chain's CDR3 is CASSLTNLAGRWDTQYF. The CDR3 DNA is TGTGCCAGCAGCTTAACAAATCTAGCGGGGAGGTGGGATACGCAGTATTTT. The V gene is TRBV7-2, the J gene TRBJ2-3; 9 bases line up with TRBD2. Germline lookup yields CDR1 SGHTA and CDR2 FQGNSA. The CDR3 runs 17 residues. V dropped 2 bases and J dropped 6; count of bases not matched to a gene: 12.

The CDR3: CASSSPQSAGETQYF. The CDR3, as DNA: TGTGCCAGCAGTTCGCCACAGTCAGCGGGAGAGACCCAGTACTTC. The V gene is TRBV27, the J gene TRBJ2-5; tentative D call: TRBD2 (6 bases). The germline V and J ends were trimmed by 4 bases and 4 bases, with 16 bases remaining between them. This CDR3 has 15 residues. The germline V gene encodes CDR1 MNHEY and CDR2 SMNVEV (reference sequence).

The rearrangement joins TRBV9 to TRBJ2-2, with 8 bases that match TRBD2. The V gene end was trimmed by 0 bases and the J gene end by 8 bases; junction bases not matched to a gene: 6. Germline lookup yields CDR1 SGDLS and CDR2 YYNGEE. The CDR3 has 15 residues. Here the CDR3 DNA reads TGTGCCAGCAGCGTAGCGGGGGGGGCCGTTGGGGAGCTGTTTTTT. Its translation is CASSVAGGAVGELFF.

There are a few counts of this clonotype. The chain combines TRBV7-6 with TRBJ1-1; possible D gene TRBD1, 5 bases. CDR3 size: 13 residues. CDR1 SGHVS and CDR2 FNYEAQ come from the germline V gene. V lost 2 bases, J lost 4 bases, and 8 bases lay in between. The CDR3 coding sequence is TGTGCCAGCAGCTTACGGGACCTCACTGAAGCTTTCTTT. It translates to CASSLRDLTEAFF.

The chain is built from TRBV7-9 and TRBJ2-7; D is unresolved. The CDR3 is 15 residues long. The germline CDR1 and CDR2 sequences are SEHNR and FQNEAQ (reference sequence). V was shortened by 1 base and J by 3 bases, with 13 bases between the two germline ends. In nucleotides, the CDR3 is TGTGCCAGCAGCTTAGAAGGGCATAAGGACTACGAGCAGTACTTC. This gives the protein CASSLEGHKDYEQYF.

The rearrangement uses TRBV28 and TRBJ2-2; the D is unclear. V lost 4 bases to trimming and J lost 0 bases, with 9 bases between them. The CDR3 is 15 residues long. Germline lookup yields CDR1 MDHEN and CDR2 SYDVKM. CDR3 nucleotides: TGTGCCAGCAGTTGGGTCAGAGCGAACACCGGGGAGCTGTTTTTT. Translated, it gives CASSWVRANTGELFF.

The V and J genes are TRBV9 and TRBJ1-1; D uncertain. Between the trimmed V and J ends, which lost 0 bases and 0 bases, there was a span of 9 bases. This CDR3 is built from 15 residues. Germline lookup yields CDR1 SGDLS and CDR2 YYNGEE. CDR3 protein: CASSVAGVMNTEAFF. The CDR3 DNA sequence: TGTGCCAGCAGCGTAGCGGGAGTCATGAACACTGAAGCTTTCTTT.

V usage is TRBV7-9 and J usage is TRBJ2-7; D is possibly TRBD1 (5 bases). V was trimmed by 0 bases and J by 6 bases, leaving 9 bases between them. Germline V gives CDR1 SEHNR, CDR2 FQNEAQ (reference sequence). CDR3 length equals 13 residues. CDR3 loop: CASSLAHRGEQYF. The CDR3 nucleotides read TGTGCCAGCAGCTTAGCGCATAGGGGCGAGCAGTACTTC.

J is TRBJ2-7 and V is TRBV5-1, with D perhaps assigned TRBD1 or TRBD2 (5 bases each). Germline CDR1 reads SGHRS; CDR2 reads YFSETQ. The CDR3 length is 16 residues. The V and J ends lost 2 bases and 1 base respectively, with 16 bases between them. The CDR3 sequence is CASSLSWGSGSYEQYF. The DNA of the CDR3 is TGCGCCAGCAGCTTATCATGGGGCAGCGGTTCCTACGAGCAGTACTTC.

The chain joins TRBV11-1 to TRBJ2-7; maybe TRBD1 (6 bases). The germline V and J ends were trimmed by 4 bases and 5 bases, with 12 bases remaining between them. Germline V gene data show CDR1 as SGHAT and CDR2 as FQDESV (reference sequence). CDR3 length: 13 amino acids. The CDR3 loop reads CASSSYDRNEQYF. DNA of the CDR3: TGTGCCAGCAGCTCCTATGACAGGAACGAGCAGTACTTC.

This chain connects TRBV3-1 to TRBJ2-7; the D gene is possibly TRBD2 (6 bases). CDR1 LGHDT and CDR2 YNNKEL come from the germline V gene (reference sequence). With 2 bases removed from V and 2 bases from J, the gap between germline ends came to 13 bases. The CDR3 totals 15 residues. CDR3 loop: CASSQSGLSAYEQYF. CDR3 nucleotide sequence: TGTGCCAGCAGCCAATCGGGACTTTCTGCCTACGAGCAGTACTTC.

This sequence joins TRBV20-1 and TRBJ2-7, with 9 bases aligning to TRBD2. This CDR3 is 13 amino acids long. The J segment lost 4 bases and the V segment lost 3 bases, leaving 4 bases of the junction unmatched. Germline CDR1 DFQATT, CDR2 SNEGSKA (reference sequence). The CDR3 protein is CSASRREGYEQYF. The CDR3 DNA reads as TGCAGTGCTAGTCGGCGGGAGGGGTACGAGCAGTACTTC.

The genes are TRBV4-3 and TRBJ2-3, with 9 bases matching TRBD1. The germline V gene encodes CDR1 LGHNA and CDR2 YSLEER. The ends lost 0 bases at V and 1 base at J; junction bases unmatched: 14. This CDR3 region has 20 residues. CDR3 in amino acids: CASSQERTGDSGLRTDTQYF. CDR3 DNA: TGCGCCAGCAGCCAAGAGAGGACAGGGGATTCTGGCTTGCGCACAGATACGCAGTATTTT.

This rearrangement joins TRBV4-2 to TRBJ2-6, with 9 bases identical to TRBD1. J lost 0 bases, V lost 0 bases, and 0 bases had no gene match. The CDR3 length is 17 residues. The V gene's germline CDR1 is LGHNA and CDR2 YNFKEQ. The CDR3 here is CASSQEDRGSGANVLTF. Written as DNA, the CDR3 is TGTGCCAGCAGCCAAGAGGACAGGGGCTCTGGGGCCAACGTCCTGACTTTC.

The rearrangement links TRBV3-1 to TRBJ1-3, with D possibly TRBD1 on 5 matching bases. The V gene lost 0 bases and the J gene lost 4 bases, with 13 bases spanning the gap. In germline, CDR1 is LGHDT, CDR2 YNNKEL (reference sequence). The CDR3 is made up of 16 amino acids. CDR3 in amino acids: CASSQDTEGRGNTIYF. DNA for the CDR3: TGTGCCAGCAGCCAAGATACTGAGGGGCGGGGAAACACCATATATTTT.

The genes are TRBV2 and TRBJ2-7; maybe TRBD2 (6 bases). The germline V gene has CDR1 SNHLY and CDR2 FYNNEI. The CDR3 has 16 residues. Trimming removed 6 bases from V and 1 base from J, with 19 bases in between. CDR3: CASSETPGLQSYEQYF. As DNA, the CDR3 is TGTGCCAGCAGCGAGACCCCGGGACTCCAGTCCTACGAGCAGTACTTC.

The genes are TRBV2 and TRBJ2-1, with unresolved D. Germline V CDR1 and CDR2: SNHLY, FYNNEI. With 6 bases removed from V and 7 bases from J, the gap between germline ends came to 10 bases. The CDR3 is 12 amino acids. CDR3 residues: CASRSGLNEQFF. Written as DNA, the CDR3 is TGTGCCAGCAGGTCGGGTTTAAATGAGCAGTTCTTC.